This T cell receptor beta chain was retrieved from a study of vaccination effects on CD4 cells after COVID-19. The sample holds one count of this clone. Its antigen is undetermined. TCRdb's copy holds only in-frame clones and misses some; the assay was immunoSEQ multiplex PCR. Found here are tens of thousands of clones, roughly 70% of them singletons; the top ten hold about 25%. The CDR3 has 13 amino acids. V was pared by 2 bases and J by 1 base, with 6 bases between. Germline CDR1 and CDR2: SGHNT and YYREEE (reference sequence). Viral peptide pool expansion of antigen-specific CD4+ T cells preceded sequencing in the ViraFEST assay. The authors isolated CD4+ T cells after 9 to 10 days of culture. Previously uninfected by SARS-CoV-2, the vaccine recipients also showed negative nucleocapsid antibodies. Culturing of some 1.8 million PBMC per well took place with approximately 9.3 IU/ml IL-2 and about 9.3 ug/ml peptides. Each culture had half its medium swapped for IL-2 medium on days 3 and 7.

The rearrangement uses TRBV5-4 and TRBJ2-5; D gene unclear. The source is a human donor who received a COVID-19 vaccine. The material sequenced was CD4+ T cells from PBMCs cultured with HCoV-OC43 spike peptides, taken before COVID-19 vaccination. Noted subset: HCoV-OC43 spike overlapping peptide pool stimulation. The CDR3 nucleotides read TGTGCCAGCAGCTTCTACCTCCAAGAGACCCAGTACTTC. Translated, it gives CASSFYLQETQYF.